One and the same sample provided the 22 T cell receptor beta chains below, sequenced in a study of blood T cell repertoires in COVID-19. Repertoires were generated with immunoSEQ multiplex PCR, while TCRdb's copy carries only in-frame clones and drops some. Among fewer than 35,000 clones listed, about 90% were seen once. Material for sequencing was peripheral blood. The receptors here all came from a human donor with active COVID-19. The donor label of this sample is uncertain.

V is TRBV4-1 and J is TRBJ1-5; D gene uncertain. There are 18 residues in the CDR3. The V gene's germline CDR1 is MGHRA and CDR2 YSYEKL. V dropped 0 bases and J dropped 0 bases, with 15 bases sitting between them. CDR3 sequence (DNA): TGCGCCAGCAGCCAAGATGGTCCCACAGACAATAGCAATCAGCCCCAGCATTTT. Its protein product is CASSQDGPTDNSNQPQHF.

The chain uses TRBV28 and TRBJ2-1; 11 bases are a match to TRBD2. Trimming took 4 bases from V and 2 from J; bases not matched to a gene: 13. The CDR3 is 19 residues long. Germline lookup yields CDR1 MDHEN and CDR2 SYDVKM. The CDR3 region has the DNA TGTGCCAGCAGTTCGCTCGCCCTACTAGCGGGGGCGGCCTACAATGAGCAGTTCTTC. Translating gives CASSSLALLAGAAYNEQFF. The full variable domain, rest sourced from reference TRBV28 and TRBJ2-1, is DVKVTQSSRYLVKRTGEKVFLECVQDMDHENMFWYRQDPGLGLRLIYFSYDVKMKEKGDIPEGYSVSREKKERFSLILESASTNQTSMYLCASSSLALLAGAAYNEQFFGPGTRLTVL.

The rearrangement links TRBV9 to TRBJ2-3; TRBD2 agrees at 9 bases. Germline trimming cut 0 bases from V and 4 bases from J; bases unmatched to any gene: 3. The germline V gene encodes CDR1 SGDLS and CDR2 YYNGEE. There are 15 residues in the CDR3. CDR3 protein: CASSVEASGADTQYF. The CDR3 coding sequence is TGTGCCAGCAGCGTAGAGGCTAGCGGGGCAGATACGCAGTATTTT.

The rearrangement joins TRBV13 to TRBJ2-7, with 9 bases matching TRBD1. V lost 4 bases to trimming and J lost 2 bases; unmatched junction nucleotides: 6. The CDR3 is 15 amino acids. Germline lookup yields CDR1 PRHDT and CDR2 FYEKMQ (reference sequence). In DNA, the CDR3 is TGTGCCAGCAGCTCCGGGACAGGGATCGCCTACGAGCAGTACTTC. Translated: CASSSGTGIAYEQYF.

The V call is TRBV5-1, the J call TRBJ1-5, with D hard to call. CDR1 is SGHRS, CDR2 YFSETQ, per germline. V gave up 2 bases and J gave up 3 bases, with 9 bases separating them. This CDR3 is 14 amino acids long. This CDR3 is CASSFGPDNQPQHF. CDR3 DNA sequence: TGCGCCAGCAGCTTTGGGCCGGACAATCAGCCCCAGCATTTT.

This chain joins TRBV6-4 and TRBJ2-1, with D tentatively TRBD1 (6 bases). Between the trimmed V and J ends, which lost 5 bases and 7 bases, there was a span of 18 bases. Looked up from germline, CDR1 is MRHNA and CDR2 is SNTAGT. This CDR3 is 15 amino acids long. This chain's CDR3 is CASSMDSTLGNEQFF. Written as DNA, the CDR3 is TGTGCCAGCAGTATGGACAGCACCCTAGGGAATGAGCAGTTCTTC.

The rearrangement uses TRBV2 and TRBJ1-2; D is uncertain. The CDR3 extends over 12 amino acids. Looked up from germline, CDR1 is SNHLY and CDR2 is FYNNEI. Trimming shortened V by 3 bases and J by 8 bases, and 10 bases separated the two germline ends. CDR3 bases: TGTGCCAGCAGTGAGAGTTTCCGGGGCTACACCTTC. Protein sequence: CASSESFRGYTF.

The chain couples TRBV7-3 to TRBJ2-1; 8 bases fit TRBD2. V dropped 5 bases and J dropped 10; count of bases not matched to a gene: 7. Germline CDR1 and CDR2: SGHTA and FQGTGA. This CDR3 contains 13 residues. CDR3 residues: CASSHGGAREQFF. Here the CDR3 DNA reads TGTGCCAGCAGCCACGGGGGGGCCAGGGAGCAGTTCTTC.

The CDR3: CASSVGGDPAKNIQYF. The CDR3 DNA reads as TGTGCCAGCAGCGTAGGGGGGGACCCAGCCAAAAACATTCAGTACTTC. This chain uses TRBV9 with TRBJ2-4; tentatively, D is TRBD2 (6 bases). Trimming pared 0 bases from V and 0 bases from J, leaving 10 bases between. CDR1 is SGDLS, CDR2 YYNGEE, per germline. The CDR3 runs 16 residues.

The rearrangement joins TRBV9 to TRBJ2-1; the match to TRBD1 covers 9 bases. Germline CDR1 SGDLS, CDR2 YYNGEE. The CDR3 is 15 amino acids. With 4 bases clipped from V and 4 bases from J, the junction kept 6 bases outside the gene matches. CDR3 bases: TGTGCCAGCAGCCCTCGGGACAGGGTATACAATGAGCAGTTCTTC. It is translated as CASSPRDRVYNEQFF.

J is TRBJ1-3 and V is TRBV29-1; D perhaps matches TRBD1 (6 bases). Trimming removed 6 bases from V and 1 base from J, with 16 bases in between. The germline V gene encodes CDR1 SQVTM and CDR2 ANQGSEA. The CDR3 runs to 15 residues. The CDR3 region has the DNA TGCAGCGTCCGGAAGACAGGCGGATCTGGAAACACCATATATTTT. Its protein is CSVRKTGGSGNTIYF.

The chain combines TRBV25-1 with TRBJ2-1, with TRBD1 matching 8 bases. CDR1 and CDR2 from the germline V gene are MGHDK and SYGVNS. V trimming: 1 base; J trimming: 6 bases; junction bases outside the gene matches: 5. CDR3 size: 15 residues. In DNA form, the CDR3 reads TGTGCCAGCAGTGAATGGAGACAGGGGTCCAATGAGCAGTTCTTC. This encodes CASSEWRQGSNEQFF.

This clone is a singleton in its sample. The chain joins TRBV4-1 to TRBJ1-5; D call uncertain. The CDR3 extends over 15 amino acids. Trimming removed 0 bases from V and 5 bases from J, with 11 bases in between. From germline, CDR1 is MGHRA and CDR2 YSYEKL. In DNA form, the CDR3 reads TGCGCCAGCAGCCAAGATGGACGGGGTGATCAGCCCCAGCATTTT. It yields the protein CASSQDGRGDQPQHF.

The gene calls are TRBV5-1 and TRBJ2-1, with 10 nucleotides matching TRBD2. V dropped 9 bases and J dropped 0; count of bases not matched to a gene: 9. The length of the CDR3 is 16 residues. Germline loops: CDR1 SGHRS, CDR2 YFSETQ. For the CDR3, the DNA is TGCGCCACCCAATCGTCTAGCGGGAGCTCCTACAATGAGCAGTTCTTC. Translation: CATQSSSGSSYNEQFF.

The V call is TRBV9, the J call TRBJ2-5; 9 nucleotides align to TRBD2. CDR3 length: 17 amino acids. The germline gives CDR1 SGDLS, CDR2 YYNGEE. V gave up 3 bases and J gave up 2 bases; unmatched junction bases: 11. This CDR3 is CASSALGVAGVQETQYF. The DNA of the CDR3 is TGTGCCAGCAGCGCCCTTGGGGTAGCGGGAGTGCAAGAGACCCAGTACTTC.

The rearrangement joins TRBV6-2 or TRBV6-3 to TRBJ2-7, with a weak D call TRBD2 (5 bases). This CDR3 is built from 16 residues. V lost 0 bases to trimming and J lost 3 bases, with 15 bases between them. The germline V gene encodes CDR1 MNHEY and CDR2 SVGEGT. The chain's CDR3 is CASSYSLVDGDYEQYF. CDR3 DNA: TGTGCCAGCAGTTACTCGCTTGTAGACGGGGACTACGAGCAGTACTTC.

The J gene is TRBJ2-3, the V gene TRBV19; D not certain. This CDR3 contains 18 residues. Trimming took off 3 bases at V and 0 bases at J, with 19 bases between the two ends. Per the germline V gene, CDR1 is LNHDA and CDR2 is SQIVND (reference sequence). The chain's CDR3 is CASSIKVGSLSSTDTQYF. The DNA of the CDR3 is TGTGCCAGTAGTATTAAAGTTGGCAGTCTCTCTAGCACAGATACGCAGTATTTT.

This clone was seen just once. The genes are TRBV14 and TRBJ1-2, with 8 bases identical to TRBD1. The CDR3 sequence is 15 residues long. The germline V gene encodes CDR1 SGHDN and CDR2 FVKESK. Trimming at V came to 4 bases and at J to 0 bases, leaving 4 bases not matched to a gene. The CDR3 region has the DNA TGTGCCAGCAGCCCCGGGACAGGAGCTAACTATGGCTACACCTTC. This translates into CASSPGTGANYGYTF.

The genes are TRBV28 and TRBJ2-7, with unresolved D. V gave up 2 bases and J gave up 6 bases, with 5 bases separating them. Germline values: CDR1 MDHEN, CDR2 SYDVKM. The CDR3 is 11 residues long. CDR3 sequence (DNA): TGTGCCAGCAGTTTAATCAGCGAGCAGTACTTC. Residues: CASSLISEQYF.

This chain links TRBV5-4 with TRBJ2-7, with TRBD2 as a possible D gene (7 bases). The CDR3 loop spans 15 amino acids. Germline V CDR1 and CDR2: SGHNT, YYREEE (reference sequence). V lost 0 bases, J lost 2 bases, and 12 bases lay in between. The CDR3 loop is CASSLEGGGTYEQYF. CDR3 bases: TGTGCCAGCAGCTTGGAAGGGGGGGGTACCTACGAGCAGTACTTC.

The rearrangement uses TRBV5-1 and TRBJ1-2; 7 bases align to TRBD1. CDR1 and CDR2 from the germline V gene are SGHRS and YFSETQ. This CDR3 has 15 residues. With 0 bases clipped from V and 0 bases from J, the junction kept 2 bases outside the gene matches. This CDR3 reads CASSLGQGANYGYTF. The DNA for the CDR3 is TGCGCCAGCAGCTTGGGCCAGGGGGCTAACTATGGCTACACCTTC.

The V and J genes are TRBV11-2 and TRBJ1-3; the D is unclear. This CDR3 is 15 amino acids long. V was clipped by 1 base and J by 0 bases, with 7 bases between them. Germline CDR1 reads SGHAT; CDR2 reads FQNNGV. The CDR3 sequence: CASSLAVISGNTIYF. The CDR3 nucleotides read TGTGCCAGCAGCTTAGCAGTAATCTCTGGAAACACCATATATTTT.